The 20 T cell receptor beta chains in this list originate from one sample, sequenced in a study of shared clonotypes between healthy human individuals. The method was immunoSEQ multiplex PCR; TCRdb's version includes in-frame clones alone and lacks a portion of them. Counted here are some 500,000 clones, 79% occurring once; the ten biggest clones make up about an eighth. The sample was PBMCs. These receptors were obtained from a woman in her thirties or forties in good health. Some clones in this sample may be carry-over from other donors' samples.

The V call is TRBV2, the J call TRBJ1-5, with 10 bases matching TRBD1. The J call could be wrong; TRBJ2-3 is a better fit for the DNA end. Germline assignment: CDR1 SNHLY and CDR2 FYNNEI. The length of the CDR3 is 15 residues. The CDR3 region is CATRRGTGAGQPQYF. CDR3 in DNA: TGTGCCACCAGACGAGGGACAGGGGCCGGTCAGCCCCAGTATTTT.

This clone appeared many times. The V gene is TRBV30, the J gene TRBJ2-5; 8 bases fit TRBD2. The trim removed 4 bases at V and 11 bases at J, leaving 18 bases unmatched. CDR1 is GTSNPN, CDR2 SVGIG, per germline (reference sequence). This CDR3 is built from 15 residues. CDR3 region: CAWTPGTRPGSEQYF. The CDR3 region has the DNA TGTGCCTGGACCCCCGGGACTAGGCCCGGTTCGGAGCAGTACTTC.

CDR3 nucleotides: TGCAGTGCTACACTGGTGACTGAAGCTTTCTTT. Amino acids: CSATLVTEAFF. The chain uses TRBV20-1 and TRBJ1-1, with D hard to call. V dropped 4 bases and J dropped 5 bases, with 8 bases sitting between them. The CDR3 length is 11 residues. Germline loops: CDR1 DFQATT, CDR2 SNEGSKA (reference sequence).

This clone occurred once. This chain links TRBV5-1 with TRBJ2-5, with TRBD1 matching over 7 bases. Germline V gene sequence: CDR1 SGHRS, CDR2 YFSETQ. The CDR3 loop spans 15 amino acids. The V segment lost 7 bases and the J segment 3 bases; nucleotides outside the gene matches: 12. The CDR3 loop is CASQKTGTAEETQYF. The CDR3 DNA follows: TGCGCCAGCCAGAAAACCGGGACAGCTGAAGAGACCCAGTACTTC.

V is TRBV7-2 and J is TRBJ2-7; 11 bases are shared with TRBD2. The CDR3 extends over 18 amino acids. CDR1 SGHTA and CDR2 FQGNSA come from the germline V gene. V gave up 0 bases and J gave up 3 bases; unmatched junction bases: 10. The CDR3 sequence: CASSLASSGRNRVYEQYF. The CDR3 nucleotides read TGTGCCAGCAGCTTAGCTTCTAGCGGGAGGAACCGGGTCTACGAGCAGTACTTC.

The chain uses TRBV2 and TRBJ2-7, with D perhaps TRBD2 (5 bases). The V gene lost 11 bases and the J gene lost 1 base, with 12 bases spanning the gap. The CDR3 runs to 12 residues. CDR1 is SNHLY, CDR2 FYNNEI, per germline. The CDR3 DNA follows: TGTGCCTCCAAACTAGTTTCCTACGAGCAGTACTTC. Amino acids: CASKLVSYEQYF.

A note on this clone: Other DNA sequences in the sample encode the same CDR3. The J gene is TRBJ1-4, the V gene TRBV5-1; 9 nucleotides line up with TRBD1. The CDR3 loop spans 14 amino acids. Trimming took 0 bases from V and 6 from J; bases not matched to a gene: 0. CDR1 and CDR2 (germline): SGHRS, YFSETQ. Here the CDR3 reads CASSLGTGDEKLFF. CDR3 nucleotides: TGCGCCAGCAGCTTGGGGACAGGGGATGAAAAACTGTTTTTT.

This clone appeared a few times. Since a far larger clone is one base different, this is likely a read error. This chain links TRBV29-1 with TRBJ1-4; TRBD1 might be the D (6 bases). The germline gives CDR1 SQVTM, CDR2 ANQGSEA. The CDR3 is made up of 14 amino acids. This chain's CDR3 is CNVEAVGGVEKLFF. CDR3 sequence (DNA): TGCAACGTTGAAGCGGTGGGGGGCGTTGAAAAACTGTTTTTT.

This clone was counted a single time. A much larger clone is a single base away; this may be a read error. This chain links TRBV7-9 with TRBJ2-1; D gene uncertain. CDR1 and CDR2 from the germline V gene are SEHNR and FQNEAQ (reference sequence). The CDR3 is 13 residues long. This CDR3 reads CASSPEELNEQFF. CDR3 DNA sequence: TGTGCCAGCAGCCCTGAGGAACTCAATGAGCAATTCTTC.

The CDR3 protein is CASSLEQGAPFGANVLTF. The CDR3 DNA follows: TGTGCCAGCAGCTTGGAACAGGGGGCGCCGTTTGGGGCCAACGTCCTGACTTTC. The chain has TRBV5-6 and TRBJ2-6; 9 nucleotides line up with TRBD1. V shed 0 bases and J 3 bases; nucleotides not matched to a gene: 7. This CDR3 region has 18 residues. Germline V gene lookup returns CDR1 SGHDT and CDR2 YYEEEE. Full variable domain (remainder filled in from reference TRBV5-6 and TRBJ2-6): DAGVTQSPTHLIKTRGQQVTLRCSPKSGHDTVSWYQQALGQGPQFIFQYYEEEERQRGNFPDRFSGHQFPNYSSELNVNALLLGDSALYLCASSLEQGAPFGANVLTFGAGSRLTVL.

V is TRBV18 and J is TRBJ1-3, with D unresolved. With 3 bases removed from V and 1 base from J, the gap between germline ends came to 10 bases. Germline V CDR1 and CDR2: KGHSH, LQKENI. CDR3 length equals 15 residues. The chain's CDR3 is CASSPEAGSGNTIYF. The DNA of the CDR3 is TGTGCCAGCTCACCCGAGGCCGGTTCTGGAAACACCATATATTTT.

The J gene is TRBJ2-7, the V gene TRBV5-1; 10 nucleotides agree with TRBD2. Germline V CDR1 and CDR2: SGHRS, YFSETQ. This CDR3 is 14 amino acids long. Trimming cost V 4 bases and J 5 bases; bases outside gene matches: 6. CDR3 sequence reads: CASSRSGRENEQYF. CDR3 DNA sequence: TGCGCCAGCAGCCGGAGCGGGAGGGAGAACGAGCAGTACTTC.

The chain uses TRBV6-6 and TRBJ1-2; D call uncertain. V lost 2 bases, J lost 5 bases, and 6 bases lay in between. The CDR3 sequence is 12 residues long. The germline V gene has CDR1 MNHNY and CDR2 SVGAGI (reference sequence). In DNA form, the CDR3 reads TGTGCCAGCAGTTACGTTATTTATGGCTACACCTTC. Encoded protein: CASSYVIYGYTF.

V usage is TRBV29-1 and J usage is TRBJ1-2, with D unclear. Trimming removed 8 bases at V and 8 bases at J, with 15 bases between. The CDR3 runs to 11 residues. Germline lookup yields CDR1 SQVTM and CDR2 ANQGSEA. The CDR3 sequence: CSCSVGEGYTF. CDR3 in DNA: TGCAGCTGTTCGGTTGGGGAGGGCTACACCTTC.

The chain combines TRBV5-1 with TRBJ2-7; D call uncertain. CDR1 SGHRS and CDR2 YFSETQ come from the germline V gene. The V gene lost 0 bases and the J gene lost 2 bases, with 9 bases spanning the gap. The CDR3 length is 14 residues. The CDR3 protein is CASSLEADAYEQYF. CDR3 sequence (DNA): TGCGCCAGCAGCTTGGAGGCAGACGCCTACGAGCAGTACTTC.

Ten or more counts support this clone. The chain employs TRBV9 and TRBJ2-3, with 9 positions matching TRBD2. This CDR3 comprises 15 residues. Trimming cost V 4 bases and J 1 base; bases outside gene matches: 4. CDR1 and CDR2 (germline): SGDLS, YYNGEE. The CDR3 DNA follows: TGTGCCAGCAGCAGGTCTAGCGGGGGCACAGATACGCAGTATTTT. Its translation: CASSRSSGGTDTQYF.

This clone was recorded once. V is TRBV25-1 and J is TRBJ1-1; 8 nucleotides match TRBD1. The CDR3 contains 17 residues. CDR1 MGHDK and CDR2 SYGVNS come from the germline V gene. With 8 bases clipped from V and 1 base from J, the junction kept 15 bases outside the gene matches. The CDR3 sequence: CASAREAGGSWNTEAFF. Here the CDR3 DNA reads TGTGCCAGCGCCCGCGAGGCAGGGGGCAGTTGGAACACTGAAGCTTTCTTT.

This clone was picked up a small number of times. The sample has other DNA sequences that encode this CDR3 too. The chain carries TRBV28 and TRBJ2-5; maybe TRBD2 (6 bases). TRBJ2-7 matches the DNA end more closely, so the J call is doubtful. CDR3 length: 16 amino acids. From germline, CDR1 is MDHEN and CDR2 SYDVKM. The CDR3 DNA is TGTGCCAGCAGGAGACCGGGACTCCTAAGAACCTACGAGCAGTACTTC. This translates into CASRRPGLLRTYEQYF.

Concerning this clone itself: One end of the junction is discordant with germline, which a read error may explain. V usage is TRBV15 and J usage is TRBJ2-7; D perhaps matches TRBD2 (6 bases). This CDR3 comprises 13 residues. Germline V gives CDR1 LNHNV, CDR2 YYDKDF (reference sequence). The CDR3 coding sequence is TGTGCCACCAGCAGAGATAGCCGCGGGACGCCTAATTTC. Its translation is CATSRDSRGTPNF.

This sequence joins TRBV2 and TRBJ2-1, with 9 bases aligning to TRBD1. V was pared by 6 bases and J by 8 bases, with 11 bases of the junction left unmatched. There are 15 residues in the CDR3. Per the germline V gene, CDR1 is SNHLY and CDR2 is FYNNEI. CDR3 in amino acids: CASRGGQGNRDEQFF. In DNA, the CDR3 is TGTGCCAGCAGAGGGGGACAGGGTAATAGGGATGAGCAGTTCTTC.